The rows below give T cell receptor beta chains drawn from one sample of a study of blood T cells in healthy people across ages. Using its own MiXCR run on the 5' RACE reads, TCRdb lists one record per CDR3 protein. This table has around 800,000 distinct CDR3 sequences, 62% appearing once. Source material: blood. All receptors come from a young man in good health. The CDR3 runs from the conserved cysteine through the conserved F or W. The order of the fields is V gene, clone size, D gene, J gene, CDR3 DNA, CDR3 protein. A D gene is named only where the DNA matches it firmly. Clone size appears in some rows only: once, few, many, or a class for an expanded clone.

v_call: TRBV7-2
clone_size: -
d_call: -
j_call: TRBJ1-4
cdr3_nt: TGTGCCAGCGGCTTATGGTCGGGGCGTAATGAAAAGCTGTTTTTT
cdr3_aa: CASGLWSGRNEKLFF

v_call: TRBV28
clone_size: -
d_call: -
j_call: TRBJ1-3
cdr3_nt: TGTGCCAGCAGTTTAGCTCCCTCTGGAAACACCATATATTTT
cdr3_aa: CASSLAPSGNTIYF

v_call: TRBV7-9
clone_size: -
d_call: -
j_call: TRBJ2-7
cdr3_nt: TGTGCCAGCAGCTACGACGCGGGACAGAGCTACGAGCAGTACTTC
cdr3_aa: CASSYDAGQSYEQYF

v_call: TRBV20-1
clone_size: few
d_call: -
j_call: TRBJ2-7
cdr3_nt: TGCAGTGCTAGAGAGATTGGGCCACGGATCTACGAGCAGTACTTC
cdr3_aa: CSAREIGPRIYEQYF

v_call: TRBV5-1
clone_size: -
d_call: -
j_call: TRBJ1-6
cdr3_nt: TGCGCCAGCAGCCTGGACGGTCCGAGAACCCTCCACTTT
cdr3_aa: CASSLDGPRTLHF

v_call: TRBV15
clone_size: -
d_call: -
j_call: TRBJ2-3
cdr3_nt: TGTGCCACCAGCAGAGATCACACAGATACGCAGTATTTT
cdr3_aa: CATSRDHTDTQYF

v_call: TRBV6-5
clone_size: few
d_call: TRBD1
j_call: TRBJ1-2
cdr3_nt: TGTGCCAGCAGTTACTCACAGGGGGCCGGCTATGGCTACACCTTC
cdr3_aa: CASSYSQGAGYGYTF

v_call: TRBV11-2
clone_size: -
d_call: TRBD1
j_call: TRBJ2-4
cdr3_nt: TGTGCCAGCAGCTCCGGACAGGGTACGGACATTCAGTACTTC
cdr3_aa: CASSSGQGTDIQYF

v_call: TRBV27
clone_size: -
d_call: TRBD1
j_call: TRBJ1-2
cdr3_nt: TGTGCCAGCAGTCCTCGGACAGGGAACTATGGCTGCACCTTC
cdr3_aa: CASSPRTGNYGCTF

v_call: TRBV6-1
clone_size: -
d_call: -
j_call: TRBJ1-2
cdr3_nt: TGTGCCAGCGGCAGGACGGGAAACTATGGCTACACCTTC
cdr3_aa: CASGRTGNYGYTF

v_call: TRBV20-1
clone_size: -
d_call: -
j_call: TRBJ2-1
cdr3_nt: TGCAGTGGGGCTAGCTCGGTAACTGAGCAGTTCTTC
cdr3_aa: CSGASSVTEQFF

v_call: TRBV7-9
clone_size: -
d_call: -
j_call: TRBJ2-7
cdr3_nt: TGTGCCAGCAGCTTAGTTGGGGCCTCCTACGAGCAGTACTTC
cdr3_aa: CASSLVGASYEQYF

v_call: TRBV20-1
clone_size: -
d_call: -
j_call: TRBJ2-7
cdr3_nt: TGCAGTGCTAACACACCTGACTCCTACGAGCAGTACTTC
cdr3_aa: CSANTPDSYEQYF

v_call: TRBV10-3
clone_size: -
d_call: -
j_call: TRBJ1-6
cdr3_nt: TGTGCCATCAGTGAGTCGGAAGTCCTCGGTTCACCCCTCCACTTT
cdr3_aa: CAISESEVLGSPLHF

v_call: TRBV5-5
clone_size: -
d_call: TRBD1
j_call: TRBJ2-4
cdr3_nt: TGTGCCAGCAGCGACCGGGACAGGGATAAAAACATTCAGTACTTC
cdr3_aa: CASSDRDRDKNIQYF

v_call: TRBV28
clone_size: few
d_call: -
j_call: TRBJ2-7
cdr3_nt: TGTGCCAGCAGCCTTGGACAGCGACCGTCCTACGAGCAGTACTTC
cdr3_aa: CASSLGQRPSYEQYF

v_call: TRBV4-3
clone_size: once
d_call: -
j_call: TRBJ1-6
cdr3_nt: TGCGCCAGCAGCCAAGATCGGGTGGTGAATTCACCCCTCCACTTT
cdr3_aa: CASSQDRVVNSPLHF

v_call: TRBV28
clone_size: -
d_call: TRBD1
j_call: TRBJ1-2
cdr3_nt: TGTGCCAGCAGGCCCCCGACAGGGGACTATGGCTACACCTTC
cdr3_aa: CASRPPTGDYGYTF

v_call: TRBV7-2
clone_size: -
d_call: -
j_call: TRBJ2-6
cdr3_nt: TGTGCCAGCAGCTTACAGGAGGCCAACGTCCTGACTTTC
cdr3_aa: CASSLQEANVLTF

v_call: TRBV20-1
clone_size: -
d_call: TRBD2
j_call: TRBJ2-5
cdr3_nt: TGCAGTGCTAGAGATCGCCCCAGCGGGGTTCAAGAGACCCAGTACTTC
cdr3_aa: CSARDRPSGVQETQYF

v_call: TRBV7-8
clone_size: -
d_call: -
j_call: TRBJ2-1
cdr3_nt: TGTGCCAGCAGCCCCGCCTCCTTGGGGAATGAGCAGTTCTTC
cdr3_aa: CASSPASLGNEQFF

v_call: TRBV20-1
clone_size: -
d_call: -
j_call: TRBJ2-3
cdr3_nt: TGCAGTGCTAGTAGATATGGGGCATCCAGCACAGATACGCAGTATTTT
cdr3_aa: CSASRYGASSTDTQYF

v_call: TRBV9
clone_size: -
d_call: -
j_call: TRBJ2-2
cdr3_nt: TGTGCCAGCAGCGAGTCACTAAGCGGTTCGAACACCGGGGAGCTGTTTTTT
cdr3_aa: CASSESLSGSNTGELFF

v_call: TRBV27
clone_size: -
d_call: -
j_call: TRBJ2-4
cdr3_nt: TGTGCCAGCAGTTTGCGCGGGGCAGGGAGGTTAAACATTCAGTACTTC
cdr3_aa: CASSLRGAGRLNIQYF

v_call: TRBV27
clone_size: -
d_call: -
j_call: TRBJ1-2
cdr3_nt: TGTGCCAGCAGACGGACTACCTGGGATGGCTACACCTTC
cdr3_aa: CASRRTTWDGYTF

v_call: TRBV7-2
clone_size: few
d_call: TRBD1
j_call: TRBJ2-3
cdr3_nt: TGTGCCAGCAGCTGGACCTTACAGGGGGATACGCAGTATTTT
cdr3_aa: CASSWTLQGDTQYF

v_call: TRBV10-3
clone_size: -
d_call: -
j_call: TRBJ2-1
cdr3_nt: TGTGCCATCAGTGAGTCTTGGGGGACGCCAAGCTCCTACAATGAGCAGTTCTTC
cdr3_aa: CAISESWGTPSSYNEQFF

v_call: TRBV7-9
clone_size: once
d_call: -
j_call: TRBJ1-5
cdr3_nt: TGTGCCAGCAGCCCGGGGGACTCCGCTGGCCAGCCCCAGCATTTT
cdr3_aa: CASSPGDSAGQPQHF

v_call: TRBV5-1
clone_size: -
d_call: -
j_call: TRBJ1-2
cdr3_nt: TGCGCCAGCAGCGAATCCCCGACAGAAACCCCCTACTATGGCTACACCTTC
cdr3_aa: CASSESPTETPYYGYTF

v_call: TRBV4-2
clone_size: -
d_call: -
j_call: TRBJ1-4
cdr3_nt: TGTGCCAGCAGCCAAGAAGTTTATGGGGTCACTAATGAAAAACTGTTTTTT
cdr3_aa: CASSQEVYGVTNEKLFF

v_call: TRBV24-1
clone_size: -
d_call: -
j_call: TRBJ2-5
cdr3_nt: TGTGCCACCAGTCGATGGGGCGCGGAGACCCAGTACTTC
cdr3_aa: CATSRWGAETQYF

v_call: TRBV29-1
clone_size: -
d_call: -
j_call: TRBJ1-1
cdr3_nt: TGCAGCGCCCTGGGGCAGGGCCTTATGAACACTGAAGCTTTCTTT
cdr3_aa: CSALGQGLMNTEAFF

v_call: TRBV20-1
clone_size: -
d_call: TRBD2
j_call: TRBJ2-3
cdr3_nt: TGCAGTGCTAGGACTAGCGGCGTTGTTACGCAGTATTTT
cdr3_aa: CSARTSGVVTQYF

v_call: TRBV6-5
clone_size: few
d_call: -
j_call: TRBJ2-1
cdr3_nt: TGTGCCAGCAGTGAGACAGTCTGGGGTACCGCTGAGCAGTTCTTC
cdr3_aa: CASSETVWGTAEQFF

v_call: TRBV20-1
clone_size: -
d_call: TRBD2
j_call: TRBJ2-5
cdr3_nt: TGCAGTGCGTCCCCCCACGGAAGTAGCGGGGACCAAGAGACCCAGTACTTC
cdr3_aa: CSASPHGSSGDQETQYF

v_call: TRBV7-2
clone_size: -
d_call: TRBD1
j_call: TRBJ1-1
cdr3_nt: TGTGCCAGCAGCTTCCAGGGGGGCATCATGAACACTGAAGCTTTCTTT
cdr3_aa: CASSFQGGIMNTEAFF

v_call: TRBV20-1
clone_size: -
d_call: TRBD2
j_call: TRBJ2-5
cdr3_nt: TGCAGTGCCCACGGGACTAGCGGGGGGGTCAGGTTGGAAGAGACCCAGTACTTC
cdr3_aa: CSAHGTSGGVRLEETQYF

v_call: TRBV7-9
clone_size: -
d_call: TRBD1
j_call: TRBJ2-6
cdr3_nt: TGTGCCAGCAGCTTCGGTGACAGGGCAACCAACGTCCTGACTTTC
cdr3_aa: CASSFGDRATNVLTF

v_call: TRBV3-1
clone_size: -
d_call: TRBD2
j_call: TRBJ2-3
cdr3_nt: TGTGCCAGCAGCCAATCCTCGGGAGGCCTCACAGATACGCAGTATTTT
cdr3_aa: CASSQSSGGLTDTQYF

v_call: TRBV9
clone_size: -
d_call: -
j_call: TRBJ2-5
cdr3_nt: TGTGCCAGCAGCGCCCTTGAGGGGAGTTGGCAAGAGACCCAGTACTTC
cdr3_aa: CASSALEGSWQETQYF

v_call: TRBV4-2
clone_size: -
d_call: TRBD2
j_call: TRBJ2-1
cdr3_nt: TGTGCCAGCAGCCGGATGACTAGCGGGGAGTCCAATGAGCAGTTCTTC
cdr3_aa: CASSRMTSGESNEQFF

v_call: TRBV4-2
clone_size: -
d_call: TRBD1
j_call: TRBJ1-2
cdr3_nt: TGTGCCAGCAGCCAAGATTGGACAGGGGCCTATGGCTACACCTTC
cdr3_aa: CASSQDWTGAYGYTF

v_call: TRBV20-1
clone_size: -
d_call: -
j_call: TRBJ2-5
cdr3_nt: TGCAGTGCTAGATCCCCCGTAGACCGCGAGAATGAGCAGTACTTC
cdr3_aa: CSARSPVDRENEQYF

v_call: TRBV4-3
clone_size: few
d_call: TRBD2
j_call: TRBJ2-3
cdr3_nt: TGCGCCAGCAGCCAAGACTCGACTAGCGGGGTTGTCACAGATACGCAGTATTTT
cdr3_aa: CASSQDSTSGVVTDTQYF

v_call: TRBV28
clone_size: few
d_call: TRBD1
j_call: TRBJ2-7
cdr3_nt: TGTGCCAGCAGTTCCGGTAGACAGGGGGCTGGAGAGCAGTACTTC
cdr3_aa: CASSSGRQGAGEQYF

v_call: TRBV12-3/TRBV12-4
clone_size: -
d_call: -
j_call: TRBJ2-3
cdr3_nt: TGTGCCAGCAGTTTGCAGGGGTCCTACACAGATACGCAGTATTTT
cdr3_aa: CASSLQGSYTDTQYF

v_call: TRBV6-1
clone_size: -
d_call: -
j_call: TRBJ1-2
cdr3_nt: TGTGCCAGCAGTGAAGGGGCAGGAGCCCCCTATGGCTACACCTTC
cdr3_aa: CASSEGAGAPYGYTF

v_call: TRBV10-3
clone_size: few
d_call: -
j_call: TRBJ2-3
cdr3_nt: TGTGCCATCAGTGAAAGTCAAACGTTCGGGGATACGCAGTATTTT
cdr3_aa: CAISESQTFGDTQYF

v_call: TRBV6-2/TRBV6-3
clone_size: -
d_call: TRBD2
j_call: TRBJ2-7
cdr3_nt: TGTGCCAGCGTGGAAACTAGCGTTGGCGAGCAGTACTTC
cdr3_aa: CASVETSVGEQYF

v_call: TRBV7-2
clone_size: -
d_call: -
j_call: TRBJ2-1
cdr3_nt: TGTGCCAGCAGCTTAGTGGTGACAGGCCCCTACAATGAGCAGTTCTTC
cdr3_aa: CASSLVVTGPYNEQFF

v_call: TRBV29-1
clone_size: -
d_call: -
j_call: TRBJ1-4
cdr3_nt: TGCAGCGCCCAGGTGGCTAATGAAAAACTGTTTTTT
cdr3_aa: CSAQVANEKLFF

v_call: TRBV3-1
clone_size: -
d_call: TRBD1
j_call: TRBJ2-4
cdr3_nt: TGTGCCAGCAGCCCCCGGGACAGATTGGGAGAGCAGTACTTC
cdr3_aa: CASSPRDRLGEQYF

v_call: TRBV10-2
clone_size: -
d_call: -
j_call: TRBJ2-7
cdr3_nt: TGCGCCACACAGACAGATACCTACGAGCAGTACTTC
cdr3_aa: CATQTDTYEQYF

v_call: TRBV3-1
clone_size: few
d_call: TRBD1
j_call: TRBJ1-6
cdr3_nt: TGTGCCAGCAGCCAAGGCCGGGACAGGGGGCCGGATTCACCCCTCCACTTT
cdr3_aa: CASSQGRDRGPDSPLHF

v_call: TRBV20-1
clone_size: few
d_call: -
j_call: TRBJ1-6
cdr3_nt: TGCAGTGCTAGAGGGCAAAAATATAGCTCCTATAATTCACCCCTCCACTTT
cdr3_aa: CSARGQKYSSYNSPLHF

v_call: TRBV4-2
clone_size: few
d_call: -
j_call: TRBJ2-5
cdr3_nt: TGTGCCAGCAGCCACGGCCCGGGACCTCAAGAGACCCAGTACTTC
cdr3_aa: CASSHGPGPQETQYF

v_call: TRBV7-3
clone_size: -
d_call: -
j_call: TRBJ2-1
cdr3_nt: TGTGCCAGCAGGATAGCCCCAGGGGTCAATGAGCAGTTCTTC
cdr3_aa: CASRIAPGVNEQFF

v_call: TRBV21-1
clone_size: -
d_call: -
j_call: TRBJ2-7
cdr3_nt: TGTGCCAGCAGCAAAGGGGTTAGCGGACTGAGCTCCTACGAGCAGTACTTC
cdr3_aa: CASSKGVSGLSSYEQYF